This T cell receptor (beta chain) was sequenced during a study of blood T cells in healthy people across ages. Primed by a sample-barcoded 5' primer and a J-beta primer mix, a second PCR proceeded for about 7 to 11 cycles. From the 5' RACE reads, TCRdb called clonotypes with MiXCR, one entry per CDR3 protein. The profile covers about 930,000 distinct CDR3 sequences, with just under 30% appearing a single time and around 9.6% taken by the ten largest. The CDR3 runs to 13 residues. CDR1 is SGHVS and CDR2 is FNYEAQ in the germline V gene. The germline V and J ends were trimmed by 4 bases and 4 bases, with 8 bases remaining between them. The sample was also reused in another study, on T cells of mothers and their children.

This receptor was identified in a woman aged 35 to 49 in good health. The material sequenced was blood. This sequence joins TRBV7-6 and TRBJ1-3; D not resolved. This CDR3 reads CASSSTIGNTIYF. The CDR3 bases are TGTGCCAGCAGCTCCACGATAGGAAACACCATATATTTT. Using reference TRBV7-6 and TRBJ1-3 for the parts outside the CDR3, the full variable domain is GAGVSQSPRYKVTKRGQDVALRCDPISGHVSLYWYRQALGQGPEFLTYFNYEAQQDKSGLPNDRFSAERPEGSISTLTIQRTEQRDSAMYRCASSSTIGNTIYFGEGSWLTVV.